This entry features one T cell receptor beta chain sequence. As yet, its antigen is unknown. TCRdb's copy holds only in-frame clones and misses some; the assay was immunoSEQ multiplex PCR. Of about 24,000 clones in the sample, about 83% were seen once. Following autologous stem cell transplantation, relapse occurred in every patient, and exposure to brentuximab vedotin varied. Starting with thawed PBMCs, CD4+ T cells were purified by magnetic negative selection. This sample was included in a study of PD-1 blockade in classical Hodgkin lymphoma. General study findings and limits: Relapsed/refractory patients reportedly had lower baseline diversity than newly diagnosed patients. Unlike CD8+ TCR diversity, which did not rise significantly by C4D1, CD4+ TCR diversity did. Complete responders' baseline diversity resembled that of newly diagnosed patients.

Germline V gene lookup returns CDR1 SGHTS and CDR2 YDEGEE. CDR3 length equals 16 residues. V lost 7 bases to trimming and J lost 7 bases, with 23 bases between them. The V gene is TRBV5-8, the J gene TRBJ1-4; D uncertain. The receptor was isolated from a human donor with classical Hodgkin lymphoma. The sequences come from CD4+ T cells from blood, collected at baseline. The CDR3 nucleotides read TGTGCCAGCTGCCTCGGTACTCACCTGGAGGGTGAAAAACTGTTTTTT. This codes for CASCLGTHLEGEKLFF.